This T cell receptor (beta chain) derives from a study of breast tumors, draining lymph nodes, adjacent tissues. TCRdb ran MiXCR on the multiplex PCR reads and lists one entry per CDR3 protein. The top ten clones hold 1% to 1.5% of a sample with about 100,000 distinct CDR3 sequences, 21% of them seen once. Whole-study results and caveats: Tumor repertoires ranked between lymph nodes and nontumor tissue in diversity, with V and J gene preferences. The lymph node origin of tumor T cells was framed as consistent with a hypothesis, not demonstrated. The data were judged consistent with most tumor T cells coming from lymph node and expanding in tumor. Luminal-like breast cancer showed significantly higher tumor–nontumor repertoire similarity than basal-like.

Breast cancer patients provided tissue from their axillary draining lymph nodes. This clonotype was found many times. No antigen is known for it. Germline CDR1 reads SNHLY; CDR2 reads FYNNEI. The V end lost 3 bases, the J end lost 4 bases, and 4 bases lay between the germline ends. The CDR3 runs 12 residues. The rearrangement links TRBV2 to TRBJ1-5; D unresolved. This clonotype was obtained from a female donor with breast cancer. Some clones in this sample may be carry-over from other donors' samples. Sequenced: axillary lymph node tissue. CDR3 protein: CASSELNQPQHF. CDR3 DNA sequence: TGTGCCAGCAGTGAGCTTAATCAGCCCCAGCATTTT.